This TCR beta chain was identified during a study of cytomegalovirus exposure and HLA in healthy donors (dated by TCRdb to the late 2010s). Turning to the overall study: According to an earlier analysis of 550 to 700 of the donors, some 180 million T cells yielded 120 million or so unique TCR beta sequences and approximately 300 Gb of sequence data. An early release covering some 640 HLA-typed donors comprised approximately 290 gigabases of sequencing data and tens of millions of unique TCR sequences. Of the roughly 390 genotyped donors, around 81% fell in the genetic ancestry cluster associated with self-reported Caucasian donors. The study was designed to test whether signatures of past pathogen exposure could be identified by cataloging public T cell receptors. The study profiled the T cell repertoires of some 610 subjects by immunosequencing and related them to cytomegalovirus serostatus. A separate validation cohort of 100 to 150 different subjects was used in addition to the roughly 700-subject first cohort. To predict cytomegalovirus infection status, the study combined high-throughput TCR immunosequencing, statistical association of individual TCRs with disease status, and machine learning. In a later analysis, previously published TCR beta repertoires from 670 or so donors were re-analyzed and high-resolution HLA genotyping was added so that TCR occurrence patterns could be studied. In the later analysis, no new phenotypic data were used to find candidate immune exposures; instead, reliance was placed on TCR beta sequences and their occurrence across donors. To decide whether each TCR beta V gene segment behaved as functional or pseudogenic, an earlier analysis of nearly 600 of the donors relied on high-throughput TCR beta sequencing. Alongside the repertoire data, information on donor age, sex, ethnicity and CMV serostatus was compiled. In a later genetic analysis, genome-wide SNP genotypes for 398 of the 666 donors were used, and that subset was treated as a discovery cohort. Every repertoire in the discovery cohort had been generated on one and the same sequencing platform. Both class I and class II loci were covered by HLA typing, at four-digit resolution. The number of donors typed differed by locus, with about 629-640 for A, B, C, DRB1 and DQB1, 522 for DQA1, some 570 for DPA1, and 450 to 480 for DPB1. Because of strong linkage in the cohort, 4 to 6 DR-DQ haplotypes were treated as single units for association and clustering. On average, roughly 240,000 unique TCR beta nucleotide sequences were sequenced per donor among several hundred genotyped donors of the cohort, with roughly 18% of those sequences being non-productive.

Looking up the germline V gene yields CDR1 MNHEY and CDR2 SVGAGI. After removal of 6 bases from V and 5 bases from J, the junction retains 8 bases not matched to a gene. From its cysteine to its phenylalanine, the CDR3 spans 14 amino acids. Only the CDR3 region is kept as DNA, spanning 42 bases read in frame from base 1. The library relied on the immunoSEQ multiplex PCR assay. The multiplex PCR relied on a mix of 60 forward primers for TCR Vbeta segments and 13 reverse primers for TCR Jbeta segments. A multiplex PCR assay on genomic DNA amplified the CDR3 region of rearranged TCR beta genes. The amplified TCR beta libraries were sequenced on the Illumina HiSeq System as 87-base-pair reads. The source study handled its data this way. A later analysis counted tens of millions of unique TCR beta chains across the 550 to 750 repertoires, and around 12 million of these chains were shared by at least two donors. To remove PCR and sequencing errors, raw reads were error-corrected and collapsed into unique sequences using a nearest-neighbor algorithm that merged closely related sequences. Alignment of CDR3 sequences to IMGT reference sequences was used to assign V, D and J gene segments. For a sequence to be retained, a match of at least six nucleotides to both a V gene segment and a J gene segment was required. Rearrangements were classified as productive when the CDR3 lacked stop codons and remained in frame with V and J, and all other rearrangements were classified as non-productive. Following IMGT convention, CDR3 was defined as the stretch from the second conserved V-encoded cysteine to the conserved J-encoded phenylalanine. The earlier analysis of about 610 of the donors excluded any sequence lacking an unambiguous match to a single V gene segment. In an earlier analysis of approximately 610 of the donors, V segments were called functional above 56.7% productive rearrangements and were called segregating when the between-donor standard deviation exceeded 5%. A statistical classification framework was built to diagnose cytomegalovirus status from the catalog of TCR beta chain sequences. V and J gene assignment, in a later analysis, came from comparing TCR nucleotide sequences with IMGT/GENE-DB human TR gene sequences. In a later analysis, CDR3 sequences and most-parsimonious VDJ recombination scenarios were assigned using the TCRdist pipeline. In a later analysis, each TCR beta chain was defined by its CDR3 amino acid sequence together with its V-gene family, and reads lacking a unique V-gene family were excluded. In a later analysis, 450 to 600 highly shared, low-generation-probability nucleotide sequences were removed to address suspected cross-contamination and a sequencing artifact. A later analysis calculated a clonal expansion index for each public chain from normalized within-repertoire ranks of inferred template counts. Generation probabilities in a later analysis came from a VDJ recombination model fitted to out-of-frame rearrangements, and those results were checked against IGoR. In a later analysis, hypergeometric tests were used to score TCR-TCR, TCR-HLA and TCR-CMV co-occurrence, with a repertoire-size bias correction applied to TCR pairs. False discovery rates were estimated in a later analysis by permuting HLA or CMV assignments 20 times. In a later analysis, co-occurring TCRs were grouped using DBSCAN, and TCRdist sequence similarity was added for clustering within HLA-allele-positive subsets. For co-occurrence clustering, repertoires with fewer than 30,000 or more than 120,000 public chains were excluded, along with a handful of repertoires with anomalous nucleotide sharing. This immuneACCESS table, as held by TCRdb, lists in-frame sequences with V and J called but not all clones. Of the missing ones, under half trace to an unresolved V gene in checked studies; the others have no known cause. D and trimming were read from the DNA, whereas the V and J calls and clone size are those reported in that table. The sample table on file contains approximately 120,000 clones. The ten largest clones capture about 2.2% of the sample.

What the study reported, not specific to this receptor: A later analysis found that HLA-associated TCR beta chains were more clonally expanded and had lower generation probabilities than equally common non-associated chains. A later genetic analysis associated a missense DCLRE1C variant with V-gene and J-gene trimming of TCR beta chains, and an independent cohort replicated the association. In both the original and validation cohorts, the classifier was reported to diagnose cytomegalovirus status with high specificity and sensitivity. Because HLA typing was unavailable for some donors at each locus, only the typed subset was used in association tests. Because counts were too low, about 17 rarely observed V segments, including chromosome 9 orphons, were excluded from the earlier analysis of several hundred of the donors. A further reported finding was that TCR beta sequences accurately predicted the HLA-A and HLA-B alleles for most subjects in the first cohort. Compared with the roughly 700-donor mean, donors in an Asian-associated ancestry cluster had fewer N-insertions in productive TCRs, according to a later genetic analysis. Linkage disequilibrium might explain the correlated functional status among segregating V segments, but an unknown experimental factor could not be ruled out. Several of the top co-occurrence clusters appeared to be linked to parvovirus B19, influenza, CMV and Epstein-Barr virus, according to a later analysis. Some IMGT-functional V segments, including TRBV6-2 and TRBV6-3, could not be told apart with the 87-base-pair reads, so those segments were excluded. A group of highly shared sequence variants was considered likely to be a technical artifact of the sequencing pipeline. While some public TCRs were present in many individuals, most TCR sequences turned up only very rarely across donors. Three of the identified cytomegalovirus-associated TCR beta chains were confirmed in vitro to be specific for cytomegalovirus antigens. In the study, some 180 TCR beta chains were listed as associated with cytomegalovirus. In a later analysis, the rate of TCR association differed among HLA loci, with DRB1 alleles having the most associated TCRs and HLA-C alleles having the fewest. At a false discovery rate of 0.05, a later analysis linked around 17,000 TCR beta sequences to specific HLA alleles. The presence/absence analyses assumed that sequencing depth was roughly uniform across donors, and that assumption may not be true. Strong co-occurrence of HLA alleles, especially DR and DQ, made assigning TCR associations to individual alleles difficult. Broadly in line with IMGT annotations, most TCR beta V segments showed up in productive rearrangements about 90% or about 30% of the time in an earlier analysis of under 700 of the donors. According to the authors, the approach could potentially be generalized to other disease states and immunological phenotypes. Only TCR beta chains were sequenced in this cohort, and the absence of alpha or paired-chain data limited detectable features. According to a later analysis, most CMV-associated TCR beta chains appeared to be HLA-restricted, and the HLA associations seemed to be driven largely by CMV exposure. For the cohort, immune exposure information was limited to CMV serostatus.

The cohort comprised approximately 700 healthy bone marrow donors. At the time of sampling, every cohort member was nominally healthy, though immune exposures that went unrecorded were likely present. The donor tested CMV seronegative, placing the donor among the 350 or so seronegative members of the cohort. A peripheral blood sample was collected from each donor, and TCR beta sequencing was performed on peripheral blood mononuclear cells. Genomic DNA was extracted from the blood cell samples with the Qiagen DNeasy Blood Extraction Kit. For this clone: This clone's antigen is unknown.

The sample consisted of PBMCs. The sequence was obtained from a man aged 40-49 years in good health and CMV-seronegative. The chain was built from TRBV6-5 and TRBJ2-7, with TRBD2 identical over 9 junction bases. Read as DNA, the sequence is TGTGCCAGCAGCTATAGCGGGAGTAGGAACGAGCAGTACTTC. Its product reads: CASSYSGSRNEQYF.